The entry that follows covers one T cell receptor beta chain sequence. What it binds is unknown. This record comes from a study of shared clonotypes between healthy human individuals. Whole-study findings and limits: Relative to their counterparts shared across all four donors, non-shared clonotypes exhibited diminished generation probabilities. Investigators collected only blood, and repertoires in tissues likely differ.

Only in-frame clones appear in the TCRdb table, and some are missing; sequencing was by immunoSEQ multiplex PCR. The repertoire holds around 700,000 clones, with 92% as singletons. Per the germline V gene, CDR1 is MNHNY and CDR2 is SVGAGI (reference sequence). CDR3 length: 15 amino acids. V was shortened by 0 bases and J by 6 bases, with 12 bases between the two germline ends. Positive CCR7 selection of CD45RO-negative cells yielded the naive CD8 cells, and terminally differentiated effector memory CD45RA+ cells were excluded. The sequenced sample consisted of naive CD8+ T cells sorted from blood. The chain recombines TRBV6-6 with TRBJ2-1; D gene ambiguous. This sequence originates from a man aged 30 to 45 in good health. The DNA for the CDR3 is TGTGCCAGCAGTTACTCGCGAGAGGTTGGCAATGAGCAGTTCTTC. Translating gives CASSYSREVGNEQFF.